Below, one TCR beta chain is given with its context. The CDR3 is made up of 13 amino acids. The ends lost 3 bases at V and 4 bases at J; junction bases unmatched: 3. Germline lookup yields CDR1 PRHDT and CDR2 FYEKMQ (reference sequence). This sample is part of a study of CD8 T cells in Susac syndrome. The CD8+ and CD4+ T cells were negatively isolated, with the TEMRA cells enriched by FACS. The authors reverse transcribed roughly 0.5 to 1 ug RNA with random hexamers. TCRdb independently ran MiXCR on the immunoSEQ multiplex PCR reads; one entry per CDR3 protein. The sample includes fewer than 85,000 distinct CDR3 sequences, 85% to 95% of them seen just once.

The rearrangement links TRBV13 to TRBJ2-7, with 7 bases aligning to TRBD2. This clonotype originated in a human donor with multiple sclerosis. Input material: CD8+ T cells from PBMCs. The CDR3 sequence is CASSFTGRYEQYF. CDR3 nucleotides: TGTGCCAGCAGCTTCACCGGGAGGTACGAGCAGTACTTC.